Below, one T cell receptor beta chain is given with its context. TCRdb re-called the RACE reads with MiXCR, one entry per CDR3 protein. This table holds about 82,000 distinct CDR3 sequences, approximately 13% found once. Trimming removed 0 bases from V and 7 bases from J, with 13 bases in between. This CDR3 is built from 14 residues. Looked up from germline, CDR1 is KGHSH and CDR2 is LQKENI. The data stem from a study of human T cells and chemical hapten exposure. About the study: Mainly, slight library volume differences in the pool made TCR yields vary.

Stated time point: patch test 3, about 24 weeks after DPC sensitization. Stated treatment: therapeutic diphenylcyclopropenone sensitization with weekly scalp DPC. The receptor comes from a woman aged 45-65 years with alopecia areata. Some clones in this sample may be carry-over from other donors' samples. The sequencing used whole blood, collected in connection with sensitization to the hapten diphenylcyclopropenone (DPC). The V and J genes are TRBV18 and TRBJ2-7, with D uncertain. The CDR3 region has the DNA TGTGCCAGCTCACCACCGGTGGCCCCCCGGGAGCAGTACTTC. Translated: CASSPPVAPREQYF.